The 26 T cell receptor beta chains listed next were all sequenced from one sample in a study of tumor and adjacent non-tumor tissue in lung cancer. TCRbeta libraries were built with three rounds of nested PCR, modified from ARM-PCR. TCRdb used MiXCR to reprocess the multiplex PCR reads, holding one entry per CDR3 protein. The sample lists approximately 100,000 distinct CDR3 sequences, 60% to 70% occurring once. The template was RNA from unsorted bulk tissue. This non-tumor lung sample came from over 3 cm beyond the tumor edge. Sequencing was performed on distant non-tumor lung tissue. These receptors were taken from a man aged 55 to 70 with non-small cell lung cancer.

The genes are TRBV6-6 and TRBJ1-2; D is perhaps TRBD1 (5 bases). Germline CDR1 MNHNY, CDR2 SVGAGI (reference sequence). The germline V and J ends were trimmed by 4 bases and 4 bases, with 22 bases remaining between them. This CDR3 is 17 amino acids long. DNA of the CDR3: TGTGCCAGCAGTTCCGCCCCACCGGGACGGTTCCTCTATGGCTACACCTTC. This encodes CASSSAPPGRFLYGYTF.

A few counts support this clonotype. Given the absence of the conserved phenylalanine or tryptophan at the CDR3 end, a read error is likely. The rearrangement uses TRBV11-1 and TRBJ2-7; 7 bases are shared with TRBD2. Germline loops: CDR1 SGHAT, CDR2 FQDESV (reference sequence). This CDR3 is built from 14 residues. The CDR3 spells CVSSLAGTTYEQYL. For the CDR3, the DNA is TGTGTCAGCAGCTTAGCCGGGACTACCTACGAGCAGTACCTC.

The chain combines TRBV12-3 or TRBV12-4 with TRBJ2-1; D is uncertain. The CDR3 spans 12 residues. Trimming cost V 6 bases and J 13 bases, with 16 bases left between them. CDR3 sequence (DNA): TGTGCCAGCAGCCCTTTGATGGTTGATCAGTTCTTC. Amino acids: CASSPLMVDQFF.

As concerns this clonotype: It may be a read error: a sequence one base away is much more abundant. The chain joins TRBV7-8 to TRBJ2-4, with 11 nucleotides matching TRBD1. The CDR3 extends over 16 amino acids. Germline loops: CDR1 SGHVS, CDR2 FQNEAQ. V lost 4 bases, J lost 3 bases, and 5 bases stayed unmatched. The CDR3 bases are TGTGCCAGCAGCTCCGGGACAGGGGGTCTCAAAAACATTCAGTACTTC. It yields the protein CASSSGTGGLKNIQYF.

As for this clonotype: A read error is likely, as this CDR3 ends without the conserved phenylalanine or tryptophan. The chain joins TRBV6-5 to TRBJ2-5; no firm D call. The CDR3 is 14 residues long. Germline-derived CDR1 and CDR2 are MNHEY and SVGAGI. CDR3 DNA: TGTGCCAACAGTTACTCTGTGGGCCAAGAGACCCAGTACTTA. This translates into CANSYSVGQETQYL.

A remark on this clonotype: The junction does not match germline at one end; this may be a read error. The rearrangement uses TRBV29-1 and TRBJ2-2; 13 nucleotides agree with TRBD2. Germline V gives CDR1 SQVTM, CDR2 ANQGSEA. This CDR3 contains 16 residues. The CDR3 nucleotides read TGCAGCGTATACGGGACTAGCGGGACGAACACCGGGGTGCTGTTTTTT. Its translation is CSVYGTSGTNTGVLFF.

This clonotype was picked up many times. The chain carries TRBV28 and TRBJ1-1; D not resolved. The germline V and J ends were trimmed by 11 bases and 0 bases, with 10 bases remaining between them. The CDR3 is 12 residues long. The germline V gene has CDR1 MDHEN and CDR2 SYDVKM. CDR3 protein: CALRRLNTEAFF. The CDR3 region has the DNA TGTGCCCTCCGCCGACTGAACACTGAAGCTTTCTTT.

The rearrangement joins TRBV12-3 or TRBV12-4 to TRBJ2-1; 15 bases match TRBD2. V shed 8 bases, J shed 16 bases, and the junction held 18 bases outside the gene matches. The CDR3 spans 16 residues. The CDR3 nucleotides read TGTGCCAGCGGACTAGCGGGGGGGCGGCGATACAATGGGCCATTCTTC. This translates into CASGLAGGRRYNGPFF.

About this clonotype: Compared with germline, one end of the junction differs, possibly owing to a read error. The chain links TRBV6-6 to TRBJ2-3; weak D call: TRBD1 (5 bases). Germline CDR1 is MNHNY and CDR2 is SVGAGI (reference sequence). This CDR3 comprises 17 residues. The CDR3 DNA reads as TGTGCCAGCAGTTACGGGGAAGACAGTTTCTACTCAGATAAGCAGTATTTT. It yields the protein CASSYGEDSFYSDKQYF.

This clonotype came up many times. The chain joins TRBV20-1 to TRBJ1-1; no firm D call. Trimming left V 1 base short and J 1 base short, with 7 bases between. Germline V gene sequence: CDR1 DFQATT, CDR2 SNEGSKA (reference sequence). CDR3 length equals 13 residues. The DNA for the CDR3 is TGCAGTGCTAGAGGGGGAGGGAACACTGAAGCTTTCTTT. Protein sequence: CSARGGGNTEAFF.

This clonotype appeared a few times. This clone may be a read error of a much larger clone one base away. The chain couples TRBV5-6 to TRBJ1-5; D may be TRBD1 (6 bases). Germline V lookup: CDR1 SGHDT, CDR2 YYEEEE. The CDR3 spans 14 residues. Trimming left V 4 bases short and J 7 bases short, with 15 bases between. CDR3: CASSQSRGGQPQHF. Here the CDR3 DNA reads TGTGCCAGCAGCCAAAGCAGGGGTGGACAGCCCCAGCATTTT.

With respect to this clonotype: The germline gene is not matched at one end of the junction; a read error may be the cause. The J gene is TRBJ1-5, the V gene TRBV20-1; 7 nucleotides align to TRBD1. This CDR3 is 15 amino acids long. Germline assignment: CDR1 DFQATT and CDR2 SNEGSKA (reference sequence). The CDR3 is CSAGNDRESNQLQHF. CDR3 DNA sequence: TGCAGTGCGGGGAATGACAGGGAAAGCAATCAGCTCCAGCATTTT.

A remark on this clonotype: A junction boundary mismatches the germline segment, possibly from a read error. This rearrangement joins TRBV6-6 to TRBJ1-1, with 8 bases lining up with TRBD1. This CDR3 has 13 residues. Germline CDR1 reads MNHNY; CDR2 reads SVGAGI (reference sequence). The CDR3 coding sequence is TGTGCCAGCAGTTACACAGGGGGTGGTGAATCTATCTTT. This translates into CASSYTGGGESIF.

Worth noting for this clonotype: A much more abundant neighbour one base away suggests this may be a read error. This chain joins TRBV5-6 and TRBJ2-3; D not certain. The V end was cut by 2 bases, the J end by 0 bases, with 7 bases between. This CDR3 contains 14 residues. Germline-derived CDR1 and CDR2 are SGHDT and YYEEEE. CDR3 in amino acids: CASSFVLSTDTQYF. The DNA of the CDR3 is TGTGCCAGCAGCTTTGTCCTGAGCACAGATACGCAGTATTTT.

This clonotype was picked up many times. The chain links TRBV5-4 to TRBJ2-7, with D tentatively TRBD1 or TRBD2 (5 bases each). The germline V gene encodes CDR1 SGHNT and CDR2 YYREEE (reference sequence). With 5 bases removed from V and 3 bases from J, the gap between germline ends came to 12 bases. The CDR3 extends over 13 amino acids. CDR3 coding DNA: TGTGCCAGCAGTCCCGGGACGAACTACGAGCAGTACTTC. This gives the protein CASSPGTNYEQYF.

This clonotype appeared many times. V is TRBV6-6 and J is TRBJ2-7, with 9 bases lining up with TRBD1. The CDR3 sequence is 13 residues long. The trim removed 6 bases at V and 3 bases at J, leaving 3 bases unmatched. CDR1 and CDR2 from the germline V gene are MNHNY and SVGAGI (reference sequence). The CDR3 sequence: CASRKGQGYEQYF. The CDR3 nucleotides read TGTGCCAGCAGGAAGGGACAGGGCTACGAGCAGTACTTC.

On this clonotype: The junction and the germline gene differ at one end; a read error may be behind it. The chain is built from TRBV6-5 and TRBJ2-3; 10 bases agree with TRBD1. Germline-derived CDR1 and CDR2 are MNHEY and SVGAGI. CDR3 size: 16 residues. This chain's CDR3 is CARRKRQGAVPDTQYF. The CDR3 DNA follows: TGTGCCCGCAGAAAAAGACAGGGGGCAGTTCCAGATACACAGTATTTT.

This clonotype has just one count. The junction does not match germline at one end; this may be a read error. This rearrangement joins TRBV11-2 to TRBJ2-5; TRBD2 might be the D (6 bases). The CDR3 is 18 residues long. The V gene's germline CDR1 is SGHAT and CDR2 FQNNGV. Here the CDR3 reads CASSHRGGSAGCQEAQYF. The CDR3 nucleotides are TGTGCCAGCAGTCATAGGGGAGGAAGTGCGGGTTGCCAAGAGGCCCAGTACTTC.

This clonotype has only a few counts. A junction end diverges from the germline sequence, so it may reflect a read error. The rearrangement joins TRBV12-3 or TRBV12-4 to TRBJ1-3, with D unresolved. This CDR3 spans 14 amino acids. The CDR3 DNA follows: TGTGCCAGTAGTAATTTGGGAGGGAAAGACACCGTATATTTT. It specifies CASSNLGGKDTVYF.

In the case of this clonotype: Because the CDR3 is missing its conserved closing phenylalanine or tryptophan, this is likely a read error. The chain couples TRBV11-3 to TRBJ2-1; 11 nucleotides match TRBD2. CDR1 and CDR2 from the germline V gene are SGHNT and YENEEA. The CDR3 covers 18 residues. CDR3 amino acids: CASSLGLLAGEFYNEQFS. CDR3 DNA sequence: TGCGCCAGCAGCTTAGGTTTACTAGCGGGAGAGTTCTACAATGAGCAGTTCTCC.

The table lists this clonotype with many counts. This sequence joins TRBV12-3 or TRBV12-4 and TRBJ2-3; 15 nucleotides line up with TRBD2. The junction had 5 bases not matched to a gene; V was cut back by 6 bases and J by 4 bases. This CDR3 region has 16 residues. The CDR3 protein is CASSHGLAGGSDTQYF. Written as DNA, the CDR3 is TGTGCCAGCAGCCACGGACTAGCGGGAGGGTCAGATACGCAGTATTTT.

V usage is TRBV5-1 and J usage is TRBJ2-2; D is unclear. The CDR3 runs to 15 residues. V was cut by 0 bases and J by 0 bases, with 6 bases left in between. Germline V gene sequence: CDR1 SGHRS, CDR2 YFSETQ. CDR3 DNA sequence: TGCGCCAGCAGCTTGGCCCACCCGAACACCGGGGAGCTGTTTTTT. This codes for CASSLAHPNTGELFF.

As to this clonotype: The CDR3 ends on some other residue instead of the conserved phenylalanine or tryptophan, so this is likely a read error. The chain recombines TRBV12-3 or TRBV12-4 with TRBJ2-3; the D is unclear. V was clipped by 6 bases and J by 5 bases, with 9 bases between them. This CDR3 contains 12 residues. The CDR3 DNA reads TGTGCCAGCAGCTATGCTCAAGATACGCAGTATGTT. As protein: CASSYAQDTQYV.

Comments on this clonotype: The conserved closing phenylalanine or tryptophan is absent in this CDR3, likely reflecting a read error. The V and J genes are TRBV10-2 and TRBJ2-3; D unclear. Germline V CDR1 and CDR2: WSHSY, SAAADI. V was pared by 11 bases and J by 9 bases, with 15 bases between. The CDR3 sequence is 11 residues long. The CDR3 sequence is CASQGLLTQYY. CDR3 DNA sequence: TGCGCCTCCCAAGGCTTGCTAACGCAGTATTAT.

The sample holds one count of this clonotype. This may arise from a read error, as a much more abundant clone is one base away. The rearrangement joins TRBV12-3 or TRBV12-4 to TRBJ2-3, with a possible D match to TRBD2 (6 bases). The CDR3 has 19 residues. The CDR3 region has the DNA TGTGCCAGCACAAATTCTCGCGGCGGAAGCGGAACTAGCACAGATACGCGGTATTTT. This gives the protein CASTNSRGGSGTSTDTRYF.

This clonotype was seen a single time. A much bigger clone sits one base away, suggesting this may be a read error. The rearrangement links TRBV11-2 to TRBJ2-1, with D hard to call. The CDR3 consists of 14 residues. The germline V gene has CDR1 SGHAT and CDR2 FQNNGV. The CDR3 spells CACSLDLISLDLFF. The CDR3 DNA reads as TGTGCCTGCAGCTTAGATCTGATAAGTCTGGACCTGTTCTTC.